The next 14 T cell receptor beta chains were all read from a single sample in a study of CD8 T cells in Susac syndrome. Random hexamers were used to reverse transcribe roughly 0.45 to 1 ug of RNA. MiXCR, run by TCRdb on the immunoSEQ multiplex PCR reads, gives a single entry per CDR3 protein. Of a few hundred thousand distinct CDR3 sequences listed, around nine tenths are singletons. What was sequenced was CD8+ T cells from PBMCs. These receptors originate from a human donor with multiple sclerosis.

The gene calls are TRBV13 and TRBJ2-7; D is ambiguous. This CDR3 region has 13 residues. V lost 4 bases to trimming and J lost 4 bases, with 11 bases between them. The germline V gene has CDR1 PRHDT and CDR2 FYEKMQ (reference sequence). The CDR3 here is CASSSRGDYEQYF. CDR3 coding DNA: TGTGCCAGCAGCTCACGTGGGGATTACGAGCAGTACTTC.

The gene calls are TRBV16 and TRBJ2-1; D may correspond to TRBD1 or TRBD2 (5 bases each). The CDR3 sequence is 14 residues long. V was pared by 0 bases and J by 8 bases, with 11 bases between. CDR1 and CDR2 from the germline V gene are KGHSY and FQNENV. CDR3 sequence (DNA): TGTGCCAGCAGCCAATCTCCTCGAGGGGATGAGCAGTTCTTC. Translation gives CASSQSPRGDEQFF.

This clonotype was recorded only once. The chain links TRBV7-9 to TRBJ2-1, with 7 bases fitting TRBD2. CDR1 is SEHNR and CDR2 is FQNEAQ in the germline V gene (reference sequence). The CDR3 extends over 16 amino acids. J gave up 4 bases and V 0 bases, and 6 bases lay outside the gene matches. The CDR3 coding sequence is TGTGCCAGCAGCTTAGCGGCGCGGGGGAAGTACAATGAGCAGTTCTTC. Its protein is CASSLAARGKYNEQFF.

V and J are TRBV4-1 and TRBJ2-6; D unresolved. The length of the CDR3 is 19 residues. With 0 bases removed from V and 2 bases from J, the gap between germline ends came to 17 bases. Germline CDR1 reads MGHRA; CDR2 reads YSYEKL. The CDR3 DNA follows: TGCGCCAGCAGCCAAGATTCTGGGGATGTTGGGGCTGGGGCCAACGTCCTGACTTTC. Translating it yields CASSQDSGDVGAGANVLTF.

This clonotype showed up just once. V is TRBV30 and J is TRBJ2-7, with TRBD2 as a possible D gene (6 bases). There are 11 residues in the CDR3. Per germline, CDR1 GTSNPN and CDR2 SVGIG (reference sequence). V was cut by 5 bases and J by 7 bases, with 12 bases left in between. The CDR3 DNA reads TGTGCCTGGGACCTCCGGGGGGAGCAGTACTTC. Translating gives CAWDLRGEQYF.

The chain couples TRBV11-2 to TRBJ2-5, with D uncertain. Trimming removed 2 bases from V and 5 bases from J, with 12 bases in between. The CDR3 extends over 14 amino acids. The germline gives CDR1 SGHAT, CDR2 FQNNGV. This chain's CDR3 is CASSLLTGMETQYF. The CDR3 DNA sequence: TGTGCCAGCAGCTTACTGACGGGTATGGAGACCCAGTACTTC.

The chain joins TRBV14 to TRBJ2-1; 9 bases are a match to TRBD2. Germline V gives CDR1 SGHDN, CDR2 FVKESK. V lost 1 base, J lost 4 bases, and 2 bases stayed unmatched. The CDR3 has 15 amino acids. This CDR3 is CASSQGTSVYNEQFF. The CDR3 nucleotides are TGTGCCAGCAGCCAAGGGACTAGCGTTTACAATGAGCAGTTCTTC.

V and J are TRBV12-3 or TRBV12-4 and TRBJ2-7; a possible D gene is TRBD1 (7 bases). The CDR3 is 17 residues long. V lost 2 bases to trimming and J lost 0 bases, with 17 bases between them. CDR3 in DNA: TGTGCCAGCAGTTTATCTGGAGGGGGCAGGGGCTCCTACGAGCAGTACTTC. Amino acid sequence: CASSLSGGGRGSYEQYF.

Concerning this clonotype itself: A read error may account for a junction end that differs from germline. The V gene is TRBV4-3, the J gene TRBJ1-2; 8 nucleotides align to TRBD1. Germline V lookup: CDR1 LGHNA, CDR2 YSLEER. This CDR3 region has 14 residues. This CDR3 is CASGQGTGSNGYTF. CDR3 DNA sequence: TGCGCCAGCGGCCAAGGGACAGGATCCAATGGCTACACCTTC.

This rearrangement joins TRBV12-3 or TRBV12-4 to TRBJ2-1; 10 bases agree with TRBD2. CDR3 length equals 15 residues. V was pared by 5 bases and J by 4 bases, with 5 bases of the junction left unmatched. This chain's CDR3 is CASSETSGPYNEQFF. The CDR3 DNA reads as TGTGCCAGCAGTGAGACTAGCGGGCCATACAATGAGCAGTTCTTC.

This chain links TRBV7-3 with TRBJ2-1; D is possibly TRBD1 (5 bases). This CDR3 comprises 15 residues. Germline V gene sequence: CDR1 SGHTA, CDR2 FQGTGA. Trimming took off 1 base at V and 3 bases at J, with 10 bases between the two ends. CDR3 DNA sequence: TGTGCCAGCAGCTTAAGTGGAAGGGGCTACAATGAGCAGTTCTTC. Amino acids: CASSLSGRGYNEQFF.

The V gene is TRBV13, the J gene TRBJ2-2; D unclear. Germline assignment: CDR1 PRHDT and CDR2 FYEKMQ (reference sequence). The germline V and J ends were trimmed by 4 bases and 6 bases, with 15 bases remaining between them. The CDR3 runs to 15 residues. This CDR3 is CASSSIGELPGELFF. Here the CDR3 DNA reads TGTGCCAGCAGCTCGATAGGCGAGCTTCCCGGGGAGCTGTTTTTT.

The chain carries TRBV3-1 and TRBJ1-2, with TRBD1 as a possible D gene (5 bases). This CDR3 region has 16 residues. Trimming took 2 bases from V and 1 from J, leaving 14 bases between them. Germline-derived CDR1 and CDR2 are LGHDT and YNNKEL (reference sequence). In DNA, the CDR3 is TGTGCCAGCAGCCAATTTCAAGGGGTCCTTAACTATGGCTACACCTTC. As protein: CASSQFQGVLNYGYTF.

The chain's CDR3 is CATGQEAFF. The CDR3 bases are TGTGCCACCGGACAGGAAGCTTTCTTT. The chain uses TRBV2 and TRBJ1-1; tentatively, D is TRBD1 (6 bases). The CDR3 has 9 amino acids. Trimming shortened V by 10 bases and J by 8 bases, and 8 bases separated the two germline ends. CDR1 is SNHLY, CDR2 FYNNEI, per germline.